A single sample gave rise to the 8 T cell receptor beta chains below, sequenced in a study of blood T cell repertoires in COVID-19 (dated by TCRdb to about 2020). The library relied on the immunoSEQ multiplex PCR assay. Here the immuneACCESS table is served through TCRdb, limited to in-frame sequences with V and J called. Missing clones are a known gap in these copies; in checked studies unresolved V genes cover under half, and the rest lacks a known reason. The sample data list 300,000 to 450,000 clones, and approximately 80% of these were observed just once. The ten largest clones take up under 1.2% of the sample. Sequencing was performed on peripheral blood. The origin of the receptors is a human donor with acute or convalescent COVID-19. The donor label of this sample is uncertain.

This clone was observed a single time. The gene calls are TRBV5-1 and TRBJ1-2, with D possibly being TRBD1 (6 bases). Trimming cost V 4 bases and J 4 bases, with 14 bases left between them. Germline CDR1 is SGHRS and CDR2 is YFSETQ. This CDR3 is built from 14 residues. CDR3 protein: CASSPTGSGYGYTF. In nucleotides, the CDR3 is TGCGCCAGCAGCCCGACAGGTTCCGGCTATGGCTACACCTTC.

V is TRBV18 and J is TRBJ2-3; D not certain. V was trimmed by 3 bases and J by 2 bases, leaving 9 bases between them. CDR3 size: 14 residues. Germline V gives CDR1 KGHSH, CDR2 LQKENI. This CDR3 reads CASSPGQTTDTQYF. CDR3 DNA sequence: TGTGCCAGCTCACCTGGGCAGACCACAGATACGCAGTATTTT.

This clone has just a few counts. J is TRBJ2-7 and V is TRBV4-2; D may be TRBD2 (7 bases). V shed 0 bases and J shed 6 bases, with 18 bases lying between them. The CDR3 totals 16 residues. Germline assignment: CDR1 LGHNA and CDR2 YNFKEQ. The CDR3 reads CASSQDVGGGGGEQYF. The CDR3 region has the DNA TGTGCCAGCAGCCAAGATGTAGGAGGGGGGGGCGGCGAGCAGTACTTC.

The chain combines TRBV6-2 or TRBV6-3 with TRBJ2-1; 8 bases align to TRBD2. The CDR3 totals 15 residues. From germline, CDR1 is MNHEY and CDR2 SVGEGT. J gave up 7 bases and V 6 bases, and 11 bases lay outside the gene matches. DNA for the CDR3: TGTGCCAGCAGCCGCCAAGCGGGAGCTCGAAATGAGCAGTTCTTC. It translates to CASSRQAGARNEQFF.

The J gene is TRBJ2-5, the V gene TRBV2; D not resolved. This CDR3 spans 15 amino acids. The germline V and J ends were trimmed by 4 bases and 4 bases, with 16 bases remaining between them. Germline-derived CDR1 and CDR2 are SNHLY and FYNNEI. In DNA form, the CDR3 reads TGTGCCAGCAGTGTAGAATCGATTCGAGCAGAGACCCAGTACTTC. Amino acids: CASSVESIRAETQYF. The variable domain in full, with the rest retrieved from reference TRBV2 and TRBJ2-5, is EPEVTQTPSHQVTQMGQEVILRCVPISNHLYFYWYRQILGQKVEFLVSFYNNEISEKSEIFDDQFSVERPDGSNFTLKIRSTKLEDSAMYFCASSVESIRAETQYFGPGTRLLVL.

The chain links TRBV15 to TRBJ1-2; possible D gene TRBD1, 5 bases. CDR1 is LNHNV and CDR2 is YYDKDF in the germline V gene (reference sequence). This CDR3 contains 16 residues. V lost 1 base, J lost 7 bases, and 19 bases lay in between. CDR3 nucleotide sequence: TGTGCCACCAGCAGAGGGTCGGGGACTCACCGCGGTGGCTACACCTTC. Protein product: CATSRGSGTHRGGYTF.

This rearrangement joins TRBV30 to TRBJ2-6; D gene ambiguous. This CDR3 contains 15 residues. Germline CDR1 reads GTSNPN; CDR2 reads SVGIG (reference sequence). V lost 3 bases and J 0 bases, leaving 9 bases between the germline ends. CDR3 nucleotides: TGTGCCTGGAGGTTGACTTCCTCTGGGGCCAACGTCCTGACTTTC. Its translation is CAWRLTSSGANVLTF.

This clone was detected once. The genes are TRBV28 and TRBJ2-3; D is unclear. The ends were cut back, 2 bases at V and 2 bases at J, with 8 bases in the middle. This CDR3 spans 14 amino acids. Germline values: CDR1 MDHEN, CDR2 SYDVKM. CDR3 region: CASSLTGSTDTQYF. CDR3 DNA: TGTGCCAGCAGTTTAACCGGGTCCACAGATACGCAGTATTTT.